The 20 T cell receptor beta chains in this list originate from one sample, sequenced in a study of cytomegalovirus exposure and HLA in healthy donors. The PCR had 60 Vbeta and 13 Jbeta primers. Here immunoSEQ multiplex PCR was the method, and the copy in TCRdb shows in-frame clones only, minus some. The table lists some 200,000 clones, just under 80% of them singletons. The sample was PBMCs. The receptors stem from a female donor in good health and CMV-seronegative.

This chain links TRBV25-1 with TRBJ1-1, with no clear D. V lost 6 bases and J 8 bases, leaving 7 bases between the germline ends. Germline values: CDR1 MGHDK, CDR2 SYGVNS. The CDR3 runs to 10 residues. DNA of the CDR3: TGTGCCAGCAGGGGCCCAGAAGCTTTCTTT. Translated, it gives CASRGPEAFF. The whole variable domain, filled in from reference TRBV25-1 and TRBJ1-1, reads EADIYQTPRYLVIGTGKKITLECSQTMGHDKMYWYQQDPGMELHLIHYSYGVNSTEKGDLSSESTVSRIRTEHFPLTLESARPSHTSQYLCASRGPEAFFGQGTRLTVV.

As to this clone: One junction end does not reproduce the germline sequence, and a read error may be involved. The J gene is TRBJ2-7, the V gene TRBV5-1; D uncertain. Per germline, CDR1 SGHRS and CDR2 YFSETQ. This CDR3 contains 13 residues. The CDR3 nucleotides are TGCGCCAGCAGCTTGGAGGTGGGCCAAACCCTGGACTTC. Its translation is CASSLEVGQTLDF. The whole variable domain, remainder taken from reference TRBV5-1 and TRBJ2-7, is KAGVTQTPRYLIKTRGQQVTLSCSPISGHRSVSWYQQTPGQGLQFLFEYFSETQRNKGNFPGRFSGRQFSNSRSEMNVSTLELGDSALYLCASSLEVGQTLDFGPGTRLTVT.

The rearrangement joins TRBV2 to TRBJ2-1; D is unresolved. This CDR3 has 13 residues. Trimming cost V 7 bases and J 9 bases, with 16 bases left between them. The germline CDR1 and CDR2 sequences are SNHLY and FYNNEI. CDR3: CASTRYVSGEQFF. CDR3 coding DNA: TGTGCCAGCACCCGGTATGTATCGGGTGAGCAGTTCTTC.

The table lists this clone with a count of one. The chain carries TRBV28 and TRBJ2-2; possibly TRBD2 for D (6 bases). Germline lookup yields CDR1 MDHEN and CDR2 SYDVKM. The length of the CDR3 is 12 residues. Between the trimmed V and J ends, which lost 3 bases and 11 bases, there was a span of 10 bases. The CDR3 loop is CASSFGGRELFF. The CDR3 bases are TGTGCCAGCAGTTTTGGAGGGCGCGAGCTGTTTTTT. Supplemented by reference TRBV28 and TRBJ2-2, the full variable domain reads DVKVTQSSRYLVKRTGEKVFLECVQDMDHENMFWYRQDPGLGLRLIYFSYDVKMKEKGDIPEGYSVSREKKERFSLILESASTNQTSMYLCASSFGGRELFFGEGSRLTVL.

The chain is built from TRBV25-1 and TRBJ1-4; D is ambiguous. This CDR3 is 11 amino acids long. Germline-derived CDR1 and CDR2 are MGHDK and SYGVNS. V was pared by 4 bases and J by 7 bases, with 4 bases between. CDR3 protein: CASSGGEKLFF. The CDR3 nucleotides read TGTGCCAGCAGTGGAGGTGAAAAACTGTTTTTT.

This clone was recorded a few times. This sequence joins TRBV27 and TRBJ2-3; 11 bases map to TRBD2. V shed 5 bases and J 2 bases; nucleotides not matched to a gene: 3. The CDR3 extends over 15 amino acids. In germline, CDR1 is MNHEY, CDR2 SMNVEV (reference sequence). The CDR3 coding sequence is TGTGCCAGCAGTCTAGCGGGAGGCCACACAGATACGCAGTATTTT. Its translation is CASSLAGGHTDTQYF.

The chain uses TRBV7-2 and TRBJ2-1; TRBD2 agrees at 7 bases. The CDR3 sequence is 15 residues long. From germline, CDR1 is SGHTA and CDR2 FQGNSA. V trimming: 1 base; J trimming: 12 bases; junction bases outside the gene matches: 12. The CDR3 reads CASSLVIASGDPQFF. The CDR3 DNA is TGTGCCAGCAGCTTAGTGATAGCTAGCGGTGACCCGCAGTTCTTC. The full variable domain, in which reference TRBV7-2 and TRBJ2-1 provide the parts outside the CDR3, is GAGVSQSPSNKVTEKGKDVELRCDPISGHTALYWYRQSLGQGLEFLIYFQGNSAPDKSGLPSDRFSAERTGGSVSTLTIQRTQQEDSAVYLCASSLVIASGDPQFFGPGTRLTVL.

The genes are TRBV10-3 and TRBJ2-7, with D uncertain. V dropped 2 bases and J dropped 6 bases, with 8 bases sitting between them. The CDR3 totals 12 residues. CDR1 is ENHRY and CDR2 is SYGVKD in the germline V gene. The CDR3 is CAISEQVVEQYF. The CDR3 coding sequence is TGTGCCATCAGTGAGCAGGTTGTCGAGCAGTACTTC.

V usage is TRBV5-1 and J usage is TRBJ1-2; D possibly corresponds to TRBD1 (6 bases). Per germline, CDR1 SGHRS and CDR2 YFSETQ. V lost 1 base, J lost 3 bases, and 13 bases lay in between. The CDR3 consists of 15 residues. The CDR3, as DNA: TGCGCCAGCAGCTTGCCTGGGGGCAGCGACTATGGCTACACCTTC. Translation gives CASSLPGGSDYGYTF.

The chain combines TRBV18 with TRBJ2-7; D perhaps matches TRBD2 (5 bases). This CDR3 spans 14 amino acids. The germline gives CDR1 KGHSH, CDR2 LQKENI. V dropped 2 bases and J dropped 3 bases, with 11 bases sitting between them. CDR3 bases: TGTGCCAGCTCACCAGAGTCGGGAAACTACGAGCAGTACTTC. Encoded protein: CASSPESGNYEQYF.

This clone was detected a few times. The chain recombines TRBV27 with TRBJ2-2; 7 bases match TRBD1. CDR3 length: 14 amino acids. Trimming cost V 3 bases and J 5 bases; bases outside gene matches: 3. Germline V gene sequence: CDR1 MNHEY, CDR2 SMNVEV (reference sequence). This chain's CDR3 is CASSLARGTGELFF. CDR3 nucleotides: TGTGCCAGCAGTTTGGCCAGGGGGACCGGGGAGCTGTTTTTT.

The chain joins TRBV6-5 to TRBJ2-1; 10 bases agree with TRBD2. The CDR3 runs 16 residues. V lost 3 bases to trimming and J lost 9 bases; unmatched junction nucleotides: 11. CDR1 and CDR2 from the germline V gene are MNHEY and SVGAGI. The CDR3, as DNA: TGTGCCAGCAGTTATATAAAAGCGGGAGGGCCGGGTGAGCAGTTCTTC. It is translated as CASSYIKAGGPGEQFF.

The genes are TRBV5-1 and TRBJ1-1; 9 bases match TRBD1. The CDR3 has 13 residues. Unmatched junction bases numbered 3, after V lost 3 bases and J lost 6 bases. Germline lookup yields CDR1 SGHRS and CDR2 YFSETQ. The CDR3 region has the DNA TGCGCCAGCAGCTCTGGACAGGGGCCTGAAGCTTTCTTT. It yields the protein CASSSGQGPEAFF. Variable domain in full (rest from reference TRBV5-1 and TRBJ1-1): KAGVTQTPRYLIKTRGQQVTLSCSPISGHRSVSWYQQTPGQGLQFLFEYFSETQRNKGNFPGRFSGRQFSNSRSEMNVSTLELGDSALYLCASSSGQGPEAFFGQGTRLTVV.

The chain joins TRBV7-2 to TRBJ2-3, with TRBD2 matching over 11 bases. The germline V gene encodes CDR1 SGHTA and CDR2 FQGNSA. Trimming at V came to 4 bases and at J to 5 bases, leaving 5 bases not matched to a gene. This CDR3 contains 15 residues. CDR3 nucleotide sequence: TGTGCCAGCAGCTACTTGGGGACTAGCGGAGATACGCAGTATTTT. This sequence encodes CASSYLGTSGDTQYF.

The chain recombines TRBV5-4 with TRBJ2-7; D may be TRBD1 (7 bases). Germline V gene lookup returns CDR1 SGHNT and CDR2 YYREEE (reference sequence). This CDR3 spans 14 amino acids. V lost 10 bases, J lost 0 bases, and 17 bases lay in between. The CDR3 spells CACSRQGLSYEQYF. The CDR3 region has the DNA TGTGCCTGCTCTCGACAGGGACTCTCCTACGAGCAGTACTTC.

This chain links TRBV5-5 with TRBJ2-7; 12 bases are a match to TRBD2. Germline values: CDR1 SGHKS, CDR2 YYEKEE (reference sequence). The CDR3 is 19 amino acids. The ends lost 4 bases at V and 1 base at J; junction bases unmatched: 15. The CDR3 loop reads CASSRGAKLTSGGSYEQYF. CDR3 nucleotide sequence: TGTGCCAGCAGCCGGGGGGCTAAACTGACTAGCGGGGGATCCTACGAGCAGTACTTC.

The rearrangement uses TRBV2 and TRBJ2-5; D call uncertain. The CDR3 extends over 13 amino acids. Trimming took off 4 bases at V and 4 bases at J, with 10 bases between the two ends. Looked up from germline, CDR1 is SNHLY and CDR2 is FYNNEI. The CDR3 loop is CASSVGYLETQYF. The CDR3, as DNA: TGTGCCAGCAGTGTGGGCTATCTAGAGACCCAGTACTTC.

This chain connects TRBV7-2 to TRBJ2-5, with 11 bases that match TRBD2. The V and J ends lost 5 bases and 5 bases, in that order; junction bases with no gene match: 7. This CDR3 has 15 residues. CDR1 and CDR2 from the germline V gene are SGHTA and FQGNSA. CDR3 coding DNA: TGTGCCAGCAGCACCCGACTAGCGGGGTACGAGACCCAGTACTTC. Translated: CASSTRLAGYETQYF.

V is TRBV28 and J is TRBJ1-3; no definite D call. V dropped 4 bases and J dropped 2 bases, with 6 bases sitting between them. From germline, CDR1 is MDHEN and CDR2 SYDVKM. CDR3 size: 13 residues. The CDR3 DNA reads TGTGCCAGCAGTTGGGAGGCTGGAAACACCATATATTTT. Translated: CASSWEAGNTIYF.

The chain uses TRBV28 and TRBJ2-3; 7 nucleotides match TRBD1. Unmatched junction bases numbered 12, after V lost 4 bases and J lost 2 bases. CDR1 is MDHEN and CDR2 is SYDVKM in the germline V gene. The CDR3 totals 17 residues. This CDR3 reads CASSSSEDRQLTDTQYF. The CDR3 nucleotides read TGTGCCAGCAGTTCCTCGGAGGACAGGCAACTCACAGATACGCAGTATTTT.